These T cell receptor beta chains were read from a single sample in a study of shared T cell receptors in the human thymus. Sequencing was performed with immunoSEQ multiplex PCR; in TCRdb, only in-frame clones are kept and a portion is missing. The top ten hold more than 0.01% of the sample, which has 700,000 or so clones, 70% to 90% seen once. The data were also submitted as part of a second study, on human thymus T cells.

Sequences were obtained from thymocytes. The receptors derive from a girl less than two years old with a congenital heart defect. The conserved cysteine and the conserved F or W are not part of the CDR3 here.

>13|TRBV14|TRBJ1-4
ASSQETGEDSKLF
>10|TRBV4-3|TRBJ1-2
ASSPGGRGYT
>12|TRBV6-1|TRBJ2-7
ASSFSGEPYEQY
>11|TRBV27|TRBJ2-7
ATLSSGSYEQY
>14|TRBV18|TRBJ1-1
ASSPQRQGENTEAF
>13|TRBV6-5|TRBJ1-2
ASTPAGQGNYGYT
>14|TRBV6-1|TRBJ1-1
ASSEGDRVGEPEAF
>14|TRBV28|TRBJ1-2
ASSWGQGAFGYGYT
>12|TRBV2|TRBJ2-7
ANSGGLSSYEQY
>12|TRBV5-1|TRBJ2-5
ASSFGQRGETQY
>16|TRBV27|TRBJ1-1
ASSFRHRERIAGTEAF
>14|TRBV10-3|TRBJ1-1
AISESLGGADTEAF
>12|TRBV5-5|TRBJ1-4
ASSLVGGVEKLF
>12|TRBV5-1|TRBJ1-2
ASSCRTLSDGYT
>18|TRBV2|TRBJ2-5
ASSEVLVVEGQGNLETQY
>17|TRBV2|TRBJ2-3
ASSKKPLDDRVNTDTQY
>10|TRBV6-5|TRBJ1-2
ASSGRTDGYT
>12|TRBV15|TRBJ1-2
ATSRGKGGDGYT
>11|TRBV2|TRBJ2-7
ASSAGSAYEQY
>12|TRBV6-1|TRBJ1-1
AIGGGALGDEAF
>12|TRBV6-1|TRBJ2-2
AGGWQGSTGELF
>10|TRBV28|TRBJ1-2
ASRAGEDGYT
>13|TRBV9|TRBJ1-5
ASSPGSHSNQPQH
>12|TRBV28|TRBJ2-6
ASSGRPGANVLT
>12|TRBV19|TRBJ2-2
ASSSGIDTGELF
>17|TRBV19|TRBJ1-5
ASSMGDSEVPHSNQPQH
>12|TRBV27|TRBJ2-1
ASGISGGGAEQF
>12|TRBV5-1|TRBJ2-1
ASSWQTKRNEQF
>11|TRBV7-6|TRBJ2-7
ASSLVAGDEQY
>9|TRBV20-1|TRBJ1-2
SARDSYGYT
>10|TRBV6-5|TRBJ2-7
ASSPDRDEQY
>12|TRBV19|TRBJ1-2
ASSSRGHVSGYT
>14|TRBV18|TRBJ2-7
ASSPPEARGSYEQY
>17|TRBV28|TRBJ2-7
ASSLTRGRAVMVSYEQY
>16|TRBV2|TRBJ2-5
ASSEELRLADLQETQY
>14|TRBV7-9|TRBJ2-5
ASSLLSDRGGETQY
>16|TRBV19|TRBJ2-1
ASSAGGKRGSFYNEQF
>13|TRBV6-5|TRBJ1-5
ASSYGPGTDQPQH
>16|TRBV19|TRBJ1-2
ASTMKGNPFPFNYGYT
>12|TRBV6-5|TRBJ2-7
ASSASQGLREQY
>13|TRBV19|TRBJ1-2
ASSTGQGRFYGYT
>13|TRBV5-1|TRBJ2-3
ASSSAGTSTDTQY
>12|TRBV10-3|TRBJ2-5
AISGVRVGETQY